This T cell receptor (beta chain) was found in a study of human T cells and chemical hapten exposure. TCRdb reanalysed the RACE reads using MiXCR and keeps one entry per CDR3 protein. The sample carries fewer than 500,000 distinct CDR3 sequences, nearly 5% recorded once. Time point specified: patch test 1, 2 weeks after DPC sensitization. Treatment given: therapeutic diphenylcyclopropenone sensitization with weekly scalp DPC. CDR3 length: 19 amino acids. Germline lookup yields CDR1 SEHNR and CDR2 FQNEAQ (reference sequence). V gave up 4 bases and J gave up 2 bases; unmatched junction bases: 14. This clonotype appeared many times.

This specimen was whole blood, taken in connection with sensitization to the hapten diphenylcyclopropenone (DPC). V is TRBV7-9 and J is TRBJ2-1; 10 nucleotides align to TRBD2. The clonotype originates from a woman aged 45-65 years with alopecia areata. Some clones in this sample may be carry-over from other donors' samples. The CDR3 coding sequence is TGTGCCAGCAGCTCCGGAGCGGGAGGGCCCTCTTTTCCCTACAATGAGCAGTTCTTC. Protein sequence: CASSSGAGGPSFPYNEQFF.